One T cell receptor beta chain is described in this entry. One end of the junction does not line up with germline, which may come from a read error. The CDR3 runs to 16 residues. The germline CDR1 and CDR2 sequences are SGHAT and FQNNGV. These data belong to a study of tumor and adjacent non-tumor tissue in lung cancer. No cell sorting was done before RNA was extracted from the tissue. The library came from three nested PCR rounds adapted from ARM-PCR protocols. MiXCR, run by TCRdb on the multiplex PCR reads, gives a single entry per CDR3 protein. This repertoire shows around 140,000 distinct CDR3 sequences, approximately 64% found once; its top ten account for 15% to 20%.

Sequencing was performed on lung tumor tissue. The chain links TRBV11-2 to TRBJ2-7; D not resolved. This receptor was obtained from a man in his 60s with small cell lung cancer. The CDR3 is CANSLVSGLSSYEQYF. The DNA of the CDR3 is TGTGCCAACAGCTTAGTGTCCGGGCTAAGCTCCTATGAGCAGTACTTC.